This is a list of T cell receptor beta chains from one sample in a study of identical twins. TCRdb processed the 5' RACE reads anew with MiXCR; each CDR3 protein has one entry. The top ten hold roughly 0.9% of the sample, which has roughly 700,000 distinct CDR3 sequences, approximately 9% seen once. The same data also went into a second study, on yellow fever vaccine responses in identical twins.

The sample comprised PBMCs. The receptor set was obtained from a woman aged 18-35 years in good health. Both conserved end residues are part of each CDR3. The order of the fields is D gene, V gene, J gene, clone size, CDR3 protein, CDR3 DNA. D genes are given only for firm matches. Clone size is shown for a subset of rows, as once, few, many or a class of expanded clone.

TRBD1,TRBV5-1,TRBJ1-6,many,CASSPPPRDRNNSPLHF,TGCGCCAGCAGCCCCCCCCCGCGGGACAGGAATAATTCACCCCTCCACTTT
TRBD1,TRBV18,TRBJ1-2,few,CASSPYRDSGYTF,TGTGCCAGCTCACCATACAGGGACAGTGGCTACACCTTC
.,TRBV20-1,TRBJ2-7,.,CSARVPGFAYEQYF,TGCAGTGCTAGAGTGCCAGGGTTCGCCTACGAGCAGTACTTC
.,TRBV7-2,TRBJ1-4,many,CASTTGANNEKLFF,TGTGCCAGCACCACCGGGGCGAATAATGAAAAACTGTTTTTT
.,TRBV20-1,TRBJ2-1,few,CSATANDNEQFF,TGCAGTGCTACCGCTAATGACAATGAGCAGTTCTTC
.,TRBV7-9,TRBJ2-4,.,CASSPWDGKNIQYF,TGTGCCAGCAGCCCCTGGGACGGCAAAAACATTCAGTACTTC
TRBD1,TRBV29-1,TRBJ1-4,few,CSVEQGAEEKLFF,TGCAGCGTTGAGCAGGGGGCAGAGGAAAAACTGTTTTTT
.,TRBV5-1,TRBJ2-1,.,CASSLGGTNNEQFF,TGCGCCAGCAGCTTAGGGGGGACTAACAATGAGCAGTTCTTC
.,TRBV2,TRBJ1-4,few,CASSEYETTNEKLFF,TGTGCCAGCAGTGAATACGAGACAACTAATGAAAAACTGTTTTTT
TRBD1,TRBV7-2,TRBJ2-5,few,CASSLVWTGGFETQYF,TGTGCCAGCAGCTTAGTTTGGACAGGGGGCTTCGAGACCCAGTACTTC
TRBD1,TRBV7-2,TRBJ1-5,many,CASGLGGTVNQPQHF,TGTGCCAGCGGGTTGGGTGGGACAGTCAATCAGCCCCAGCATTTT
TRBD1,TRBV28,TRBJ1-4,few,CASSPPRTGGWFF,TGTGCCAGCAGCCCCCCGCGGACAGGGGGCTGGTTTTTT
TRBD1,TRBV19,TRBJ2-7,.,CACSFGQVPSYEQYF,TGTGCCTGTAGCTTCGGACAGGTTCCCTCCTACGAGCAGTACTTC
TRBD2,TRBV10-3,TRBJ2-3,.,CAISPFTGTSGGSRTDTQYF,TGTGCCATCAGTCCCTTTACCGGGACTAGCGGGGGGTCCCGCACAGATACGCAGTATTTT
.,TRBV24-1,TRBJ2-2,few,CATSDLRRTEYNTGELFF,TGTGCCACCAGTGATTTGCGTCGGACAGAGTACAACACCGGGGAGCTGTTTTTT
TRBD1,TRBV5-1,TRBJ2-5,many,CASSRTGTGAQETQYF,TGCGCCAGCAGCCGTACCGGGACAGGGGCCCAAGAGACCCAGTACTTC
.,TRBV12-3/TRBV12-4,TRBJ2-1,.,CASGRGDEDSEQFF,TGTGCCAGCGGGCGGGGCGATGAGGATAGTGAGCAGTTCTTC
.,TRBV6-5,TRBJ2-5,many,CASSYSAGQETQYF,TGTGCCAGCAGTTACTCGGCGGGCCAAGAGACCCAGTACTTC
.,TRBV28,TRBJ2-1,few,CASSRQGLDEQFF,TGTGCCAGCAGCCGGCAGGGGCTGGATGAGCAGTTCTTC
TRBD2,TRBV28,TRBJ2-2,few,CAIDAGGLDTGELFF,TGTGCCATCGACGCGGGGGGTTTGGACACCGGGGAGCTGTTTTTT
TRBD2,TRBV7-9,TRBJ2-7,.,CASSLVPREEQYF,TGTGCCAGCAGCTTAGTTCCGCGGGAGGAGCAGTACTTC
TRBD1,TRBV29-1,TRBJ2-1,few,CSVLTTDRADEQFF,TGCAGCGTTCTTACAACGGACAGGGCGGATGAGCAGTTCTTC
TRBD1,TRBV10-3,TRBJ2-7,few,CAISGDRGSSEQYF,TGTGCCATCAGTGGGGACAGGGGGTCCTCCGAGCAGTACTTC
TRBD2,TRBV6-1,TRBJ2-5,few,CASSEATSGGLQETQYF,TGTGCCAGCAGTGAAGCGACTAGCGGGGGACTACAAGAGACCCAGTACTTC
.,TRBV19,TRBJ2-2,.,CASSIVWALTGELFF,TGTGCCAGTAGTATAGTGTGGGCGCTCACCGGGGAGCTGTTTTTT
.,TRBV5-1,TRBJ1-1,.,CASSFTAGSNSLMNTEAFF,TGCGCCAGCAGCTTCACCGCAGGGAGCAACTCTCTCATGAACACTGAAGCTTTCTTT
TRBD2,TRBV7-9,TRBJ2-5,few,CASSLALAGQETQYF,TGTGCCAGCAGCTTAGCACTAGCGGGTCAAGAGACCCAGTACTTC
TRBD2,TRBV20-1,TRBJ2-1,many,CSARKLAGTYNEQFF,TGCAGTGCTAGGAAACTAGCGGGAACCTACAATGAGCAGTTCTTC
TRBD1,TRBV2,TRBJ2-1,many,CASSDGGTGGNEQFF,TGTGCCAGCAGTGATGGTGGGACAGGGGGGAATGAGCAGTTCTTC
.,TRBV7-9,TRBJ1-2,.,CASSNDLEGGYTF,TGTGCCAGCAGCAACGACCTAGAGGGTGGCTACACCTTC
.,TRBV30,TRBJ1-1,few,CAWSVGLNTEAFF,TGTGCCTGGAGTGTAGGGCTGAACACTGAAGCTTTCTTT
.,TRBV20-1,TRBJ1-6,few,CSASWIPNSPLHF,TGCAGTGCTAGTTGGATTCCCAATTCACCCCTCCACTTT
.,TRBV28,TRBJ2-1,.,CASSLWAGGLSYNEQFF,TGTGCCAGCAGTTTATGGGCCGGCGGACTTTCCTACAATGAGCAGTTCTTC
.,TRBV30,TRBJ2-3,.,CAWSVGGTGTQYF,TGTGCCTGGAGTGTGGGCGGCACAGGTACGCAGTATTTT
TRBD1,TRBV25-1,TRBJ2-5,many,CASSELGQGYQETQYF,TGTGCCAGCAGTGAATTGGGACAGGGATACCAAGAGACCCAGTACTTC
.,TRBV3-1,TRBJ1-5,many,CASSPLPVGQPQHF,TGTGCCAGCAGCCCCCTCCCGGTCGGTCAGCCCCAGCATTTT
.,TRBV3-1,TRBJ2-1,many,CASSPPGPYNEQFF,TGTGCCAGCAGCCCTCCGGGTCCCTACAATGAGCAGTTCTTC
.,TRBV20-1,TRBJ2-1,many,CSAHSFFLNNEQFF,TGCAGTGCTCACAGTTTTTTTCTTAACAATGAGCAGTTCTTC
.,TRBV14,TRBJ2-3,.,CASSQGPGTGVASGSYAGNTQYF,TGTGCCAGCAGCCAAGGTCCCGGGACAGGGGTTGCTAGCGGGAGTTATGCCGGTAATACGCAGTATTTT
TRBD2,TRBV7-9,TRBJ2-7,few,CASSDDRTSWHEQYF,TGTGCCAGCAGCGACGACCGGACTAGCTGGCACGAGCAGTACTTC
.,TRBV20-1,TRBJ1-1,many,CSARIPWQIEAFF,TGCAGTGCTAGAATCCCTTGGCAGATTGAAGCTTTCTTT
TRBD1,TRBV20-1,TRBJ2-7,.,CSARDRTGRPYEQYF,TGCAGTGCTAGAGATAGGACAGGGCGTCCGTACGAGCAGTACTTC
.,TRBV2,TRBJ2-2,.,CATPGTKNTGELFF,TGTGCCACCCCCGGGACGAAGAACACCGGGGAGCTGTTTTTT
TRBD2,TRBV20-1,TRBJ2-3,.,CSARLAGGYTDTQYF,TGCAGTGCTAGACTAGCGGGGGGTTACACAGATACGCAGTATTTT
.,TRBV6-5,TRBJ1-5,few,CASRDSSNQPQHF,TGTGCCAGCAGGGACTCTAGCAATCAGCCCCAGCATTTT
TRBD2,TRBV4-3,TRBJ2-3,few,CASSQEPSGTTGDTQYF,TGCGCCAGCAGCCAAGAACCTAGCGGGACCACGGGAGATACGCAGTATTTT